The 23 T cell receptor beta chains below come from one sample, sequenced in a study of CD8 T cells in Susac syndrome. With random hexamers, reverse transcription was performed on about 0.5 to 1 ug of RNA. One entry per CDR3 protein results from TCRdb running MiXCR on the immunoSEQ multiplex PCR reads. The data contain 250,000 to 300,000 distinct CDR3 sequences, approximately 84% of them singletons. The sample was CD8+ T cells from PBMCs. The receptor source for this set is a human donor with multiple sclerosis.

V is TRBV20-1 and J is TRBJ2-2; D ambiguous. CDR1 and CDR2 (germline): DFQATT, SNEGSKA (reference sequence). The CDR3 is 13 residues long. Trimming removed 0 bases at V and 3 bases at J, with 5 bases between. As DNA, the CDR3 is TGCAGTGCTAGAGATACTCACACCGGGGAGCTGTTTTTT. Its translation is CSARDTHTGELFF.

The chain uses TRBV28 and TRBJ2-1, with D unresolved. CDR1 and CDR2 (germline): MDHEN, SYDVKM. CDR3 length: 13 residues. Deletions cut 5 bases from V and 4 bases from J, with 9 bases between. The CDR3 nucleotides are TGTGCCAGCAGTCCTCGAGAGTACAATGAGCAGTTCTTC. Residues: CASSPREYNEQFF.

This clonotype was picked up a small number of times. V usage is TRBV27 and J usage is TRBJ2-3; TRBD2 aligns across 9 bases. CDR1 MNHEY and CDR2 SMNVEV come from the germline V gene (reference sequence). V was pared by 2 bases and J by 9 bases, with 12 bases of the junction left unmatched. The CDR3 runs to 16 residues. The CDR3 region has the DNA TGTGCCAGCAGTTTAGGGGCCCGACTAGCGGAGGAAACGCAGTATTTT. It codes for CASSLGARLAEETQYF.

The rearrangement uses TRBV27 and TRBJ2-2; D unclear. V shed 3 bases and J shed 6 bases, with 14 bases lying between them. This CDR3 is 15 amino acids long. The germline CDR1 and CDR2 sequences are MNHEY and SMNVEV (reference sequence). Here the CDR3 DNA reads TGTGCCAGCAGTTTTTCCGGGTTTCGCCCCGGGGAGCTGTTTTTT. This translates into CASSFSGFRPGELFF.

This sequence joins TRBV6-2 or TRBV6-3 and TRBJ2-5; D is undetermined. Germline lookup yields CDR1 MNHEY and CDR2 SVGEGT. The CDR3 has 15 residues. V lost 6 bases and J 4 bases, leaving 18 bases between the germline ends. CDR3 in DNA: TGTGCCAGCAGAGAGACCCGACGGGTATCAGAGACCCAGTACTTC. This translates into CASRETRRVSETQYF.

The chain employs TRBV7-9 and TRBJ2-3, with D possibly being TRBD2 (5 bases). There are 13 residues in the CDR3. From germline, CDR1 is SEHNR and CDR2 FQNEAQ (reference sequence). With 6 bases removed from V and 6 bases from J, the gap between germline ends came to 13 bases. The CDR3 DNA reads as TGTGCCAGCAGTTCTGCAAGAGGGGATACGCAGTATTTT. Translating gives CASSSARGDTQYF. The complete variable domain, with remaining parts taken from reference TRBV7-9 and TRBJ2-3, reads DTGVSQNPRHKITKRGQNVTFRCDPISEHNRLYWYRQTLGQGPEFLTYFQNEAQLEKSRLLSDRFSAERPKGSFSTLEIQRTEQGDSAMYLCASSSARGDTQYFGPGTRLTVL.

This chain joins TRBV2 and TRBJ1-2, with D perhaps TRBD1 (6 bases). The length of the CDR3 is 16 residues. Germline V CDR1 and CDR2: SNHLY, FYNNEI. Trimming cost V 0 bases and J 2 bases, with 13 bases left between them. This CDR3 is CASSEAIGGGNYGYTF. For the CDR3, the DNA is TGTGCCAGCAGTGAAGCGATAGGGGGGGGAAACTATGGCTACACCTTC.

The chain has TRBV7-9 and TRBJ2-7, with TRBD2 matching 9 bases. J was trimmed by 4 bases and V by 4 bases; bases with no gene match: 5. The CDR3 has 14 residues. Germline V lookup: CDR1 SEHNR, CDR2 FQNEAQ (reference sequence). CDR3: CASSSLAGEYEQYF. The CDR3 region has the DNA TGTGCCAGCAGCTCCTTAGCGGGAGAGTACGAGCAGTACTTC.

The chain carries TRBV14 and TRBJ2-5; the D is unclear. From germline, CDR1 is SGHDN and CDR2 FVKESK. The V gene lost 3 bases and the J gene lost 1 base, with 6 bases spanning the gap. This CDR3 is 13 amino acids long. CDR3 DNA: TGTGCCAGCAGCCATGGGTTCCAAGAGACCCAGTACTTC. This encodes CASSHGFQETQYF.

This sequence joins TRBV13 and TRBJ1-2; D is unresolved. Trimming removed 8 bases from V and 0 bases from J, with 10 bases in between. In germline, CDR1 is PRHDT, CDR2 FYEKMQ (reference sequence). The CDR3 consists of 13 residues. This CDR3 reads CASREGTNYGYTF. CDR3 nucleotides: TGTGCCAGCCGCGAGGGAACTAACTATGGCTACACCTTC.

The CDR3 protein is CSVHGGSSYEQYF. The CDR3 DNA reads as TGCAGCGTTCACGGGGGATCATCCTACGAGCAGTACTTC. This chain connects TRBV29-1 to TRBJ2-7, with D maybe TRBD2 (6 bases). The germline CDR1 and CDR2 sequences are SQVTM and ANQGSEA. The CDR3 has 13 amino acids. V was pared by 5 bases and J by 1 base, with 12 bases between.

The chain carries TRBV2 and TRBJ1-1; TRBD1 matches 8 bases. Germline V gene lookup returns CDR1 SNHLY and CDR2 FYNNEI. The CDR3 is 13 residues long. V lost 9 bases, J lost 0 bases, and 3 bases stayed unmatched. CDR3 amino acids: CASLDRVNTEAFF. In DNA, the CDR3 is TGTGCCAGTTTGGACAGGGTGAACACTGAAGCTTTCTTT.

Here the CDR3 DNA reads TGTGCCACCAGTGATCCCCGGGAGGTGGGGGACCGAAACCAAGAGACCCAGTACTTC. Its protein is CATSDPREVGDRNQETQYF. This sequence joins TRBV24-1 and TRBJ2-5; 7 bases align to TRBD2. This CDR3 comprises 19 residues. After removal of 3 bases from V and 0 bases from J, the junction contained 15 bases not matched to a gene. In germline, CDR1 is KGHDR, CDR2 SFDVKD.

The chain joins TRBV30 to TRBJ2-1; 7 bases agree with TRBD1. The germline CDR1 and CDR2 sequences are GTSNPN and SVGIG (reference sequence). After removal of 4 bases from V and 0 bases from J, the junction contained 3 bases not matched to a gene. The length of the CDR3 is 14 residues. In DNA form, the CDR3 reads TGTGCCTGGAACACAGGGGCCTCCTACAATGAGCAGTTCTTC. Translated, it gives CAWNTGASYNEQFF.

In this sample, this clonotype turned up once. The J gene is TRBJ2-3, the V gene TRBV7-3; 8 bases fit TRBD2. From germline, CDR1 is SGHTA and CDR2 FQGTGA. Trimming removed 1 base from V and 4 bases from J; junction bases left unmatched: 16. This CDR3 contains 19 residues. CDR3 region: CASSLKRGDPGLDSDTQYF. The CDR3 DNA is TGTGCCAGCAGCTTAAAGAGGGGAGATCCGGGACTAGACTCAGATACGCAGTATTTT.

The chain uses TRBV28 and TRBJ1-3, with a weak D call TRBD1 (5 bases). This CDR3 is 14 amino acids long. Germline CDR1 MDHEN, CDR2 SYDVKM. Trimming stripped 2 bases from V and 8 bases from J, with 13 bases between. The CDR3 DNA is TGTGCCAGCAGTTTAGCCCCGGGGGAGGACACCATATATTTT. This sequence encodes CASSLAPGEDTIYF.

The V and J genes are TRBV30 and TRBJ2-7; D is perhaps TRBD1 (6 bases). Looked up from germline, CDR1 is GTSNPN and CDR2 is SVGIG (reference sequence). The CDR3 is 17 residues long. Trimming removed 0 bases at V and 1 base at J, with 19 bases between. This CDR3 is CAWSVPGQRIFSYEQYF. In DNA, the CDR3 is TGTGCCTGGAGTGTACCCGGACAGAGGATTTTTTCCTACGAGCAGTACTTC. The full variable domain, in which reference TRBV30 and TRBJ2-7 provide the parts outside the CDR3, is SQTIHQWPATLVQPVGSPLSLECTVEGTSNPNLYWYRQAAGRGLQLLFYSVGIGQISSEVPQNLSASRPQDRQFILSSKKLLLSDSGFYLCAWSVPGQRIFSYEQYFGPGTRLTVT.

The chain has TRBV9 and TRBJ2-3, with D possibly being TRBD2 (5 bases). The CDR3 contains 14 residues. Trimming pared 4 bases from V and 2 bases from J, leaving 11 bases between. Germline V gene lookup returns CDR1 SGDLS and CDR2 YYNGEE. CDR3 region: CASSTSGATDTQYF. The DNA for the CDR3 is TGTGCCAGCAGCACCAGCGGAGCCACAGATACGCAGTATTTT.

This clonotype was observed a handful of times. The chain joins TRBV7-9 to TRBJ2-1; TRBD2 matches 8 bases. The germline V gene encodes CDR1 SEHNR and CDR2 FQNEAQ (reference sequence). The CDR3 runs 15 residues. V dropped 0 bases and J dropped 4; count of bases not matched to a gene: 2. The CDR3 coding sequence is TGTGCCAGCAGCTTAGCTAGCGGGACATACAATGAGCAGTTCTTC. The encoded protein is CASSLASGTYNEQFF.

The V gene is TRBV7-9, the J gene TRBJ1-2; possible D gene TRBD1, 5 bases. The germline CDR1 and CDR2 sequences are SEHNR and FQNEAQ (reference sequence). The CDR3 spans 14 residues. V was shortened by 1 base and J by 0 bases, with 6 bases between the two germline ends. The CDR3 protein is CASSLETANYGYTF. In DNA, the CDR3 is TGTGCCAGCAGCTTAGAGACAGCTAACTATGGCTACACCTTC.

This clonotype has a handful of counts. CDR3 residues: CASSFRDSYNEQFF. In nucleotides, the CDR3 is TGTGCCAGCAGTTTTAGAGACAGCTACAATGAGCAGTTCTTC. The rearrangement links TRBV27 to TRBJ2-1; tentatively, D is TRBD1 (5 bases). In germline, CDR1 is MNHEY, CDR2 SMNVEV (reference sequence). V lost 3 bases and J lost 3, with 9 bases in between. CDR3 size: 14 residues.

V usage is TRBV7-9 and J usage is TRBJ1-1; D unresolved. Per germline, CDR1 SEHNR and CDR2 FQNEAQ (reference sequence). Trimming stripped 5 bases from V and 0 bases from J, with 13 bases between. The CDR3 length is 15 residues. The CDR3 bases are TGTGCCAGCAGCCACCCACAAAGAATGAACACTGAAGCTTTCTTT. As protein: CASSHPQRMNTEAFF.

The chain is built from TRBV14 and TRBJ2-1; D might be TRBD1 (6 bases). Looked up from germline, CDR1 is SGHDN and CDR2 is FVKESK. Trimming pared 4 bases from V and 7 bases from J, leaving 17 bases between. The CDR3 contains 15 residues. This CDR3 reads CASSLFPTGLNEQFF. Written as DNA, the CDR3 is TGTGCCAGCAGCCTCTTCCCGACAGGACTGAATGAGCAGTTCTTC.